This TCR beta chain was profiled in a study of T-cell reconstitution after alpha-beta-depleted transplantation in children. Preparation of the TCRbeta library was carried out with unique molecular identifiers. Using its own MiXCR run on the PCR reads, TCRdb lists one record per CDR3 protein. The sample holds about 980,000 distinct CDR3 sequences, less than 30% seen once. Germline V gene sequence: CDR1 SGHTA, CDR2 FQGTGA. V was shortened by 1 base and J by 3 bases, with 11 bases between the two germline ends. This CDR3 is 15 amino acids long. Overall study findings and caveats: Day-60 TCRbeta diversity that was high in some patients was derived from surviving recipient T cells and thymic progenitors. Among T cells one year after transplant, newly produced cells accounted for most counts and diversity. About two months after transplant, alpha-beta T cells reportedly came from several hundred expanded graft clones.

In the case of this clonotype: What it binds is not known.

This chain joins TRBV7-3 and TRBJ2-3; D gene unclear. This specimen consisted of PBMCs, mostly from graft donor cells, obtained 360 days after TCRalphabeta/CD19-depleted stem cell transplant. This receptor was obtained from a boy in the first two years of life who had a stem cell transplant for SCID, so the T cells may come from the graft donor. CDR3 DNA sequence: TGTGCCAGCAGCTTAAATCCGTTCCCGACAGATACGCAGTATTTT. Translation gives CASSLNPFPTDTQYF.